The rows below give T cell receptor beta chains drawn from one sample of a study of T cell responses to AZD1222 COVID-19 vaccine. The repertoire was sequenced with immunoSEQ multiplex PCR; TCRdb's copy has only in-frame clones and lacks some. The sample holds about 140,000 clones, 85% to 90% seen once. The material was peripheral blood, obtained on day 0 of AZD1222 vaccination. The source is an adult in good health. Both conserved end residues are part of each CDR3. The D gene is left open where the match is weak. Expanded clones get a size class; other rows say once, few or many, or leave the size out.

J gene: TRBJ1-6
D gene: -
V gene: TRBV6-5
clone size: -
CDR3 protein: CAHRTGYNSPLHF
CDR3 DNA: TGTGCCCATCGAACAGGTTATAATTCACCCCTCCACTTT

J gene: TRBJ1-5
D gene: TRBD1
V gene: TRBV24-1
clone size: -
CDR3 protein: CATSETGGTFNQPQHF
CDR3 DNA: TGTGCCACCAGTGAAACAGGGGGCACCTTCAATCAGCCCCAGCATTTT

J gene: TRBJ2-5
D gene: -
V gene: TRBV3-1/TRBV3-2
clone size: -
CDR3 protein: CASSQEETQYF
CDR3 DNA: TGTGCCAGCAGCCAAGAAGAGACCCAGTACTTC

J gene: TRBJ1-6
D gene: -
V gene: TRBV7-2
clone size: once
CDR3 protein: CASSLSRAHGSPLHF
CDR3 DNA: TGTGCCAGCAGCTTATCCCGGGCGCATGGCTCACCCCTCCACTTT

J gene: TRBJ1-5
D gene: -
V gene: TRBV7-9
clone size: -
CDR3 protein: CASSYSGEPQHF
CDR3 DNA: TGTGCCAGCAGCTACTCAGGGGAGCCCCAGCATTTT

J gene: TRBJ2-7
D gene: TRBD1
V gene: TRBV6-1
clone size: -
CDR3 protein: CASSVNDGTGGYEQYF
CDR3 DNA: TGTGCCAGCAGTGTAAATGACGGGACAGGGGGCTACGAGCAGTACTTC

J gene: TRBJ2-5
D gene: -
V gene: TRBV6-6
clone size: -
CDR3 protein: CASSYGRPPETQYF
CDR3 DNA: TGTGCCAGCAGTTACGGCAGGCCCCCGGAGACCCAGTACTTC

J gene: TRBJ2-1
D gene: TRBD1
V gene: TRBV6-2/TRBV6-3
clone size: once
CDR3 protein: CASSYTMDRGSSYNEQFF
CDR3 DNA: TGTGCCAGCAGTTACACAATGGACAGGGGAAGCTCCTACAATGAGCAGTTCTTC

J gene: TRBJ1-3
D gene: -
V gene: TRBV7-2
clone size: -
CDR3 protein: CASSLNSGNTIYF
CDR3 DNA: TGTGCCAGCAGCTTAAATTCTGGAAACACCATATATTTT

J gene: TRBJ2-3
D gene: -
V gene: TRBV2
clone size: -
CDR3 protein: CASSATWAASTDTQYF
CDR3 DNA: TGTGCCAGCAGTGCAACATGGGCCGCGAGCACAGATACGCAGTATTTT

J gene: TRBJ2-1
D gene: -
V gene: TRBV7-2
clone size: -
CDR3 protein: CASSSLDYNEQFF
CDR3 DNA: TGTGCCAGCAGCTCACTAGACTACAATGAGCAGTTCTTC

J gene: TRBJ1-4
D gene: TRBD1
V gene: TRBV4-3
clone size: -
CDR3 protein: CASSPGTGVTEKLFF
CDR3 DNA: TGCGCCAGCAGCCCTGGGACAGGGGTTACGGAAAAACTGTTTTTT

J gene: TRBJ2-7
D gene: TRBD1
V gene: TRBV7-6
clone size: -
CDR3 protein: CASSLKRQGSYEQYF
CDR3 DNA: TGTGCCAGCAGCTTAAAGCGACAGGGCTCCTACGAGCAGTACTTC

J gene: TRBJ1-6
D gene: -
V gene: TRBV28
clone size: -
CDR3 protein: CASSQGSYNSPLHF
CDR3 DNA: TGTGCCAGCAGCCAAGGGAGCTATAATTCACCCCTCCACTTT

J gene: TRBJ2-2
D gene: TRBD1
V gene: TRBV11-3
clone size: -
CDR3 protein: CASSYPRTGAAGTGELFF
CDR3 DNA: TGTGCCAGCAGCTATCCAAGGACAGGGGCGGCGGGCACCGGGGAGCTGTTTTTT

J gene: TRBJ1-4
D gene: -
V gene: TRBV2
clone size: -
CDR3 protein: CAGKEPGGAEKLFF
CDR3 DNA: TGTGCCGGCAAGGAGCCAGGTGGGGCGGAAAAACTGTTTTTT

J gene: TRBJ1-5
D gene: TRBD1
V gene: TRBV19
clone size: -
CDR3 protein: CASSERGGFNQPQHF
CDR3 DNA: TGTGCCAGTAGTGAACGAGGGGGCTTCAATCAGCCCCAGCATTTT

J gene: TRBJ1-5
D gene: -
V gene: TRBV15
clone size: -
CDR3 protein: CATSRDLGYGNQPQHF
CDR3 DNA: TGTGCCACCAGCAGAGATCTGGGGTATGGCAATCAGCCCCAGCATTTT

J gene: TRBJ2-5
D gene: -
V gene: TRBV7-2
clone size: -
CDR3 protein: CASSLAHWRDQETQYF
CDR3 DNA: TGTGCCAGCAGCTTAGCGCATTGGAGGGACCAAGAGACCCAGTACTTC

J gene: TRBJ2-1
D gene: -
V gene: TRBV11-1
clone size: -
CDR3 protein: CASSWSTRRNEQFF
CDR3 DNA: TGTGCCAGCAGCTGGAGCACGCGACGCAATGAGCAGTTCTTC

J gene: TRBJ2-2
D gene: -
V gene: TRBV18
clone size: -
CDR3 protein: CASSLGWQVNTGELFF
CDR3 DNA: TGTGCCAGCTCCCTGGGATGGCAGGTGAACACCGGGGAGCTGTTTTTT

J gene: TRBJ1-1
D gene: -
V gene: TRBV30
clone size: -
CDR3 protein: CAWIKPGRNTEAFF
CDR3 DNA: TGTGCCTGGATAAAGCCGGGCAGGAACACTGAAGCTTTCTTT

J gene: TRBJ2-2
D gene: -
V gene: TRBV30
clone size: -
CDR3 protein: CAWSVTTRGELFF
CDR3 DNA: TGTGCCTGGAGTGTGACGACGAGGGGGGAGCTGTTTTTT

J gene: TRBJ1-6
D gene: -
V gene: TRBV28
clone size: few
CDR3 protein: CASSPGTGGSPLHF
CDR3 DNA: TGTGCCAGCAGTCCCGGGACGGGGGGTTCACCCCTCCACTTT

J gene: TRBJ1-5
D gene: -
V gene: TRBV30
clone size: -
CDR3 protein: CAWSVRAGPQHF
CDR3 DNA: TGTGCCTGGAGTGTCCGCGCGGGACCCCAGCATTTT